The rows below give T cell receptor beta chains drawn from one sample of a study of blood T cell repertoires in COVID-19. The repertoire was sequenced with immunoSEQ multiplex PCR; TCRdb's copy has only in-frame clones and lacks some. The profile shows some 60,000 clones, around 85% of them singletons. Source material: peripheral blood. These receptors were obtained from a human donor in a cohort sampled during active COVID-19. CDR3s include the opening cysteine and the closing phenylalanine or tryptophan. D genes are given only for firm matches.

>TRBV9|TRBD2
CASSVGGGGSPYEQYF
>TRBV6-4|NA
CASSDRPGVTDTQYF
>TRBV5-1|NA
CASSLFSGEGYTF
>TRBV30|TRBD1
CAWGQGYEQYF
>TRBV2|TRBD1
CASSFSGTGTGSPLHF
>TRBV3-1/TRBV3-2|TRBD2
CASSQPELLAGGRLGEQYF
>TRBV18|TRBD2
CASSSSGGLYEQYF
>TRBV7-2|TRBD1
CASSPRTGGASQYF
>TRBV18|TRBD1
CASSPVMTGGLSGANVLTF
>TRBV5-4|NA
CASSLAGGRNTEAFF
>TRBV7-8|TRBD1
CASRSDRVGEQYF
>TRBV27|NA
CASSLSGGGIQETQYF
>TRBV5-1|TRBD1
CASSLGTGESTEAFF
>TRBV5-8|TRBD1
CASSLQGTGMSGYTF
>TRBV29-1|TRBD1
CSVVPQGHGELFF
>TRBV4-3|TRBD1
CASSQGVGRGRLWSYEQYF
>TRBV2|NA
CASSEMGGPFYGYTF
>TRBV5-5|NA
CASSVEQNSPLHF
>TRBV5-4|NA
CASSFFLGWGEAFF
>TRBV6-5|TRBD2
CASRSGGAETQYF
>TRBV5-1|NA
CASSATHNEQFF
>TRBV5-1|TRBD2
CASSLAPLAADTQYF
>TRBV5-1|TRBD2
CARSGGGANEQFF
>TRBV18|TRBD1
CASSSGQGSYEQYF
>TRBV3-1/TRBV3-2|TRBD1
CASSPQTGGYLNYGYTF
>TRBV3-1/TRBV3-2|TRBD2
CASSQRLAAYEQYF
>TRBV10-2|NA
CASSEGPQGEYGYTF
>TRBV9|NA
CASSSIGGVSSYNEQFF
>TRBV6-1|NA
CASSENGGRSYNEQFF
>TRBV2|TRBD1
CASSEALTGGEQYF
>TRBV4-2|NA
CAGSPKTGGGGTQYF